One and the same sample provided the 20 T cell receptor beta chains below, sequenced in a study of lymphopenia after photon versus proton radiotherapy. Libraries were prepared by immunoSEQ multiplex PCR; TCRdb keeps only in-frame clonotypes and omits some of them. The sample has around 62,000 clones; roughly 84% are singletons. The sequences come from peripheral blood, collected from a patient treated with proton-based radiotherapy. Receptors were obtained from a man aged 55 to 69 with pancreatic cancer.

The CDR3 nucleotides are TGTGCCAGCTGGACGACCCCTAATGGCTACACCTTC. As protein: CASWTTPNGYTF. The rearrangement uses TRBV28 and TRBJ1-2; no clear D gene. This CDR3 has 12 residues. The V gene's germline CDR1 is MDHEN and CDR2 SYDVKM. Trimming stripped 8 bases from V and 6 bases from J, with 13 bases between.

V gene TRBV5-1 combines with J gene TRBJ1-1; TRBD1 agrees at 7 bases. Germline CDR1 is SGHRS and CDR2 is YFSETQ. J gave up 7 bases and V 2 bases, and 2 bases lay outside the gene matches. CDR3 length equals 12 residues. The CDR3 is CASSLGTVEAFF. CDR3 nucleotides: TGCGCCAGCAGCTTAGGGACAGTTGAAGCTTTCTTT.

This clone was observed a handful of times. V usage is TRBV7-9 and J usage is TRBJ1-2; 8 bases match TRBD1. Germline lookup yields CDR1 SEHNR and CDR2 FQNEAQ (reference sequence). V shed 3 bases and J 6 bases; nucleotides not matched to a gene: 6. The CDR3 has 14 amino acids. CDR3 loop: CASSFSRTGNGYTF. Here the CDR3 DNA reads TGTGCCAGCAGCTTTTCTAGGACAGGGAATGGCTACACCTTC.

This chain joins TRBV14 and TRBJ2-7; D unresolved. This CDR3 is built from 11 residues. V lost 1 base and J 9 bases, leaving 7 bases between the germline ends. In germline, CDR1 is SGHDN, CDR2 FVKESK. The CDR3 nucleotides are TGTGCCAGCAGCCAAGTAGGTTCGCAGTACTTC. It is translated as CASSQVGSQYF.

This clone was counted a single time. V usage is TRBV10-3 and J usage is TRBJ2-7, with TRBD1 identical over 11 bases. The CDR3 length is 13 residues. V trimming: 10 bases; J trimming: 3 bases; junction bases outside the gene matches: 5. CDR1 is ENHRY and CDR2 is SYGVKD in the germline V gene. The CDR3 is CATAGTGGYEQYF. The CDR3 bases are TGTGCCACCGCCGGGACAGGGGGCTACGAGCAGTACTTC.

The chain links TRBV6-1 to TRBJ2-5; TRBD1 matches 8 bases. Germline CDR1 reads MNHNS; CDR2 reads SASEGT. V lost 3 bases to trimming and J lost 4 bases; unmatched junction nucleotides: 22. The length of the CDR3 is 20 residues. The DNA of the CDR3 is TGTGCCAGCAGTGAGCCTCCCGGGACAGGAATTCGTCGGGTAAGAGAGACCCAGTACTTC. The encoded protein is CASSEPPGTGIRRVRETQYF.

The chain links TRBV28 to TRBJ1-2; possible D gene TRBD1, 5 bases. Trimming stripped 8 bases from V and 4 bases from J, with 11 bases between. The CDR3 has 12 residues. Germline CDR1 is MDHEN and CDR2 is SYDVKM. The CDR3 is CASGQGLYGYTF. The CDR3 region has the DNA TGTGCCAGCGGCCAGGGTCTCTATGGCTACACCTTC.

J is TRBJ2-1 and V is TRBV5-6, with 9 nucleotides matching TRBD2. Germline-derived CDR1 and CDR2 are SGHDT and YYEEEE. The CDR3 has 18 residues. With V trimmed by 2 bases and J by 5 bases, 14 bases remained unmatched. CDR3 DNA: TGTGCCAGCAGCTTCTTTGGAGTCGGCGGGAGGGCGAACAATGAGCAGTTCTTC. It yields the protein CASSFFGVGGRANNEQFF.

The rearrangement links TRBV6-5 to TRBJ1-2, with TRBD1 as a possible D gene (6 bases). CDR1 MNHEY and CDR2 SVGAGI come from the germline V gene. Trimming shortened V by 6 bases and J by 8 bases, and 22 bases separated the two germline ends. The CDR3 has 15 amino acids. Here the CDR3 reads CASRIISTGTEGYTF. The CDR3 nucleotides are TGTGCCAGCAGAATCATTTCAACAGGGACGGAGGGCTACACCTTC.

This clone turned up a few times. This chain joins TRBV5-1 and TRBJ2-2; the D gene is possibly TRBD2 (5 bases). The CDR3 consists of 15 residues. Germline V gene data show CDR1 as SGHRS and CDR2 as YFSETQ. The germline V and J ends were trimmed by 4 bases and 0 bases, with 10 bases remaining between them. The chain's CDR3 is CASSVRTSNTGELFF. CDR3 nucleotide sequence: TGCGCCAGCAGCGTAAGGACTTCGAACACCGGGGAGCTGTTTTTT.

V and J are TRBV19 and TRBJ2-5; D possibly uses TRBD1 or TRBD2 (6 bases each). This CDR3 is built from 14 residues. Germline V lookup: CDR1 LNHDA, CDR2 SQIVND (reference sequence). Trimming stripped 2 bases from V and 6 bases from J, with 13 bases between. CDR3 sequence (DNA): TGTGCCAGTAGTATATCTGGGGGCGGGAAGACCCAGTACTTC. This encodes CASSISGGGKTQYF.

The rearrangement links TRBV5-8 to TRBJ2-7, with 14 bases that match TRBD2. After removal of 0 bases from V and 3 bases from J, the junction contained 11 bases not matched to a gene. The CDR3 consists of 19 residues. Germline CDR1 reads SGHTS; CDR2 reads YDEGEE. The CDR3 loop reads CASSLEGSVGLAGVYEQYF. The CDR3 DNA sequence: TGTGCCAGCAGCTTGGAGGGTTCTGTGGGACTAGCGGGAGTCTACGAGCAGTACTTC.

A remark on this clone: The junction does not match germline at one end; this may be a read error. The rearrangement uses TRBV7-9 and TRBJ2-3; 11 bases match TRBD2. The germline V gene encodes CDR1 SEHNR and CDR2 FQNEAQ (reference sequence). The CDR3 contains 15 residues. CDR3 amino acids: CASSVAGGSTDTQYF. The CDR3 DNA is TGTGCCAGCAGCGTAGCGGGAGGGTCCACAGATACGCAGTATTTT.

This chain uses TRBV16 with TRBJ1-5; TRBD1 is a possible D gene (5 bases). CDR1 KGHSY and CDR2 FQNENV come from the germline V gene. V shed 6 bases and J shed 0 bases, with 9 bases lying between them. The CDR3 is 14 amino acids. The CDR3 reads CASSRDSSNQPQHF. DNA for the CDR3: TGTGCCAGCAGTCGGGACTCTAGCAATCAGCCCCAGCATTTT.

This sequence joins TRBV5-4 and TRBJ2-4, with a possible D match to TRBD1 (6 bases). Germline V gene lookup returns CDR1 SGHNT and CDR2 YYREEE (reference sequence). Trimming shortened V by 5 bases and J by 1 base, and 19 bases separated the two germline ends. CDR3 length equals 17 residues. The CDR3 coding sequence is TGTGCCAGCAGTCAAGTGAGGGGGATTGGGGCCAAAAACATTCAGTACTTC. Translating it yields CASSQVRGIGAKNIQYF.

The rearrangement joins TRBV2 to TRBJ1-5; 7 nucleotides agree with TRBD1. In germline, CDR1 is SNHLY, CDR2 FYNNEI. This CDR3 has 17 residues. J gave up 5 bases and V 2 bases, and 12 bases lay outside the gene matches. In DNA form, the CDR3 reads TGTGCCAGCAGTGAAACCGACGACAGGGAAGGTTATCAGCCCCAGCATTTT. As protein: CASSETDDREGYQPQHF.

The rearrangement uses TRBV6-1 and TRBJ2-7; a weak D match, TRBD2 (6 bases). V was cut by 6 bases and J by 4 bases, with 13 bases left in between. The CDR3 is 13 amino acids. Germline CDR1 and CDR2: MNHNS and SASEGT. CDR3 in amino acids: CASRARRAYEQYF. The CDR3 nucleotides read TGTGCCAGCAGGGCCAGGAGGGCGTACGAGCAGTACTTC.

CDR3 region: CASSISLSGQGSFYTGELFF. The CDR3 DNA is TGTGCCAGTAGTATTTCTCTATCGGGACAGGGCTCATTTTACACCGGGGAGCTGTTTTTT. J is TRBJ2-2 and V is TRBV19, with 9 bases lining up with TRBD1. The germline CDR1 and CDR2 sequences are LNHDA and SQIVND (reference sequence). The CDR3 sequence is 20 residues long. The V and J ends lost 3 bases and 3 bases, in that order; junction bases with no gene match: 17.

This chain joins TRBV7-9 and TRBJ2-3; weak D call: TRBD1 (5 bases). CDR3 length: 15 amino acids. CDR1 and CDR2 (germline): SEHNR, FQNEAQ (reference sequence). Trimming removed 6 bases from V and 0 bases from J, with 13 bases in between. The CDR3 region is CASSPQGPSTDTQYF. The CDR3 region has the DNA TGTGCCAGCAGTCCCCAGGGCCCTAGCACAGATACGCAGTATTTT.

The V and J genes are TRBV4-2 and TRBJ2-1; TRBD2 matches 7 bases. Trimming at V came to 1 base and at J to 3 bases, leaving 9 bases not matched to a gene. The CDR3 runs to 17 residues. The germline V gene encodes CDR1 LGHNA and CDR2 YNFKEQ. The CDR3 reads CASSQAPGSGGYNEQFF. The CDR3 bases are TGTGCCAGCAGCCAAGCCCCAGGATCGGGGGGCTACAATGAGCAGTTCTTC.